This TCR beta chain emerged from a study of blood T cell repertoires in COVID-19. Study background: Sites across the United States, Italy and Spain contributed samples from acute and convalescent COVID-19.

The CDR3 is made up of 11 amino acids. Germline CDR1 is DFQATT and CDR2 is SNEGSKA (reference sequence). Study processing details: From reference gene primer amplification, estimates of nucleated cell counts were derived. Generated by immunoSEQ multiplex PCR, the TCRdb table keeps only in-frame clones and is missing some. The V and J calls and clone size are taken from that table; D and trimming were inferred from the DNA. The sample holds 150,000 to 200,000 clones, about 91% seen once. On this clone itself: An end of the junction does not agree with germline; a read error may underlie this.

The chain couples TRBV20-1 to TRBJ2-1; D is ambiguous. The clonotype originates from a woman aged 25 to 39 with acute or convalescent COVID-19. Sequencing was performed on peripheral blood. CDR3: CSADPYNEQFF. DNA for the CDR3: TGCAGTGCTGATCCCTATAATGAGCAGTTCTTC.